Sequencing of this T cell receptor beta chain was carried out in a study of CD8 T cells in Susac syndrome. The patients who served as multiple sclerosis controls were treatment-naive and had stable or active relapsing-remitting disease that fulfilled the revised McDonald criteria. Negative magnetic isolation gave CD8+ and CD4+ cells; FACS enriched CD8+ TEMRA. Only a few counts were recorded for this clonotype. No antigen is known for it. The CDR3 is 12 residues long. V lost 4 bases, J lost 4 bases, and 8 bases lay in between. CDR1 MNHEY and CDR2 SVGEGT come from the germline V gene. Findings and limits, study-wide: As acknowledged by the study, its TCR sequencing and HLA analysis included a relatively small number of individuals.

RNA in amounts of about 0.45 to 1 ug was reverse transcribed with random hexamers. A multiplex approach, immunoSEQ multiplex PCR, amplified TCR beta CDR3 across 54 Vbeta and 13 Jbeta. TCRdb independently ran MiXCR on the immunoSEQ multiplex PCR reads; one entry per CDR3 protein. Here the sample spans about 290,000 distinct CDR3 sequences, approximately 89% being singletons. The chain recombines TRBV6-2 or TRBV6-3 with TRBJ2-7; D may be TRBD2 (6 bases). This clonotype originated in a human donor with multiple sclerosis. The source material was CD8+ T cells from PBMCs. The CDR3 is CASSLAVYEQYF. CDR3 sequence (DNA): TGTGCCAGCAGTTTAGCGGTTTACGAGCAGTACTTC.